Listed below are T cell receptor beta chains from one sample, sequenced in a study of blood T cell repertoires in COVID-19. Assay: immunoSEQ multiplex PCR; the TCRdb copy retains only in-frame clones and omits some. The data show roughly 150,000 clones, 84% seen once. The sample was peripheral blood. These receptors came from a woman older than 75 with COVID-19, enrolled during active disease. Both conserved end residues are part of each CDR3. A D gene is named only where the DNA matches it firmly. A clone size is listed for some rows: how often the clone was seen (once, few, many), or a class if it is expanded.

TRBV11-3	once	TRBJ2-1	-	CASSLVGVTGKYEQFF	TGTGCCAGCAGCTTAGTAGGGGTCACAGGGAAATATGAGCAGTTCTTC
TRBV10-3	-	TRBJ2-3	-	CASKSTSTDTQYF	TGTGCCTCCAAGTCGACTAGCACAGATACGCAGTATTTT
TRBV19	-	TRBJ2-7	-	CASSIRTDAYEQYF	TGTGCCAGTAGTATACGGACAGACGCCTACGAGCAGTACTTC
TRBV6-6	-	TRBJ2-7	TRBD2	CASSYMLAGSYEQYF	TGTGCCAGCAGTTACATGCTAGCGGGGTCCTACGAGCAGTACTTC
TRBV19	-	TRBJ2-1	TRBD2	CASSTLAGGEDEQFF	TGTGCCAGTAGTACCCTAGCGGGAGGGGAAGATGAGCAGTTCTTC
TRBV2	-	TRBJ2-3	TRBD1	CASSERDRGSDTQYF	TGTGCCAGCAGTGAACGAGACAGGGGATCGGATACGCAGTATTTT
TRBV4-1	-	TRBJ2-3	TRBD1	CASSQSGTGSDTQYF	TGCGCCAGCAGCCAATCCGGGACAGGGTCAGATACGCAGTATTTT
TRBV11-2	-	TRBJ2-1	-	CASSSKAGPTEQFF	TGTGCCAGCAGCTCCAAGGCAGGGCCTACTGAGCAGTTCTTC
TRBV28	-	TRBJ1-5	-	CASRQVGREPQHF	TGTGCCAGCAGGCAGGTTGGGCGGGAGCCCCAGCATTTT
TRBV10-3	few	TRBJ2-3	-	CAISPDTDTQYF	TGTGCCATCAGCCCAGACACAGATACGCAGTATTTT
TRBV5-1	-	TRBJ1-2	-	CASSLFRGEDGYTF	TGCGCCAGCAGCTTGTTCAGGGGCGAGGATGGCTACACCTTC
TRBV2	-	TRBJ2-7	-	CASTLYEQYF	TGTGCCAGCACCCTCTACGAGCAGTACTTC
TRBV27	-	TRBJ1-2	TRBD1	CASSSYGQGADGYTF	TGTGCCAGCAGTTCATACGGACAGGGGGCAGATGGCTACACCTTC
TRBV3-1/TRBV3-2	-	TRBJ2-7	-	CASSQAAYYVEQYF	TGTGCCAGCAGCCAAGCGGCCTACTACGTGGAGCAGTACTTC
TRBV27	-	TRBJ2-3	-	CASSLSAGIDTQYF	TGTGCCAGCAGTTTATCGGCAGGGATAGATACGCAGTATTTT
TRBV10-3	few	TRBJ2-2	TRBD2	CAIRILAGSTGELFF	TGTGCCATCAGAATACTAGCGGGATCCACCGGGGAGCTGTTTTTT
TRBV10-1	-	TRBJ2-3	TRBD2	CASSTGTSRDTQYF	TGCGCCAGCAGTACCGGGACTAGTAGAGATACGCAGTATTTT
TRBV5-6	-	TRBJ1-4	-	CASSSATAFNEKLFF	TGTGCCAGCAGCTCCGCGACAGCCTTTAATGAAAAACTGTTTTTT
TRBV19	once	TRBJ2-6	TRBD1	CATRGPGSLAGANVLTF	TGTGCCACCAGGGGGCCGGGAAGCCTAGCTGGGGCCAACGTCCTGACTTTC
TRBV5-8	-	TRBJ1-1	-	CASSPYIGGMVPEAFF	TGTGCCAGCAGCCCCTACATTGGGGGCATGGTGCCTGAAGCTTTCTTT
TRBV28	-	TRBJ1-6	-	CASRRQLYNSPLHF	TGTGCCAGCAGGAGACAGCTCTATAATTCACCCCTCCACTTT
TRBV7-2	-	TRBJ1-1	-	CASSPGLYRGGAFF	TGTGCCAGCAGCCCCGGACTCTATAGAGGGGGAGCTTTCTTT
TRBV30	once	TRBJ1-2	-	CAWSKGSGYTF	TGTGCCTGGAGTAAAGGGAGCGGCTACACCTTC
TRBV19	-	TRBJ2-3	TRBD2	CASSRLAGGRGTDTQYF	TGTGCCAGTTCCCGCCTAGCGGGAGGGCGAGGCACAGATACGCAGTATTTT
TRBV7-6	-	TRBJ2-1	TRBD2	CASSPGLAYEQFF	TGTGCCAGCAGCCCGGGACTAGCGTATGAGCAGTTCTTC
TRBV19	-	TRBJ1-1	TRBD1	CASRITGDTEAFF	TGTGCCAGTAGAATCACAGGGGACACTGAAGCTTTCTTT
TRBV28	-	TRBJ2-7	TRBD2	CASRGTSGSYEQYF	TGTGCCAGCAGGGGGACTAGCGGATCCTACGAGCAGTACTTC
TRBV7-8	-	TRBJ1-5	-	CASSPSPGDQPQHF	TGTGCCAGCAGCCCCAGTCCGGGGGATCAGCCCCAGCATTTT
TRBV10-3	-	TRBJ2-7	TRBD2	CAINMGLAAYEQYF	TGTGCCATCAACATGGGACTAGCGGCCTACGAGCAGTACTTC
TRBV19	-	TRBJ1-6	TRBD1	CASRRGTGGVQNHSPLHF	TGTGCCAGTAGGAGAGGGACAGGGGGCGTGCAGAACCATTCACCCCTCCACTTT
TRBV11-2	few	TRBJ2-7	-	CASSLVLRASGGDEQYF	-
TRBV3-1/TRBV3-2	-	TRBJ1-1	TRBD1	CASSQGTGANTEAFF	TGTGCCAGCAGCCAAGGGACAGGAGCGAACACTGAAGCTTTCTTT
TRBV5-1	-	TRBJ2-4	-	CASSLFPSDLAKNIQYF	TGCGCCAGCAGCTTGTTTCCTAGCGATTTAGCCAAAAACATTCAGTACTTC
TRBV12-3/TRBV12-4	-	TRBJ1-5	-	CASSLERGQPQHF	TGTGCCAGCAGTTTGGAGCGGGGTCAGCCCCAGCATTTT
TRBV10-3	-	TRBJ2-1	TRBD2	CAISDLAGVNEQFF	TGTGCCATCAGTGACCTAGCGGGAGTTAATGAGCAGTTCTTC
TRBV27	-	TRBJ2-1	TRBD1	CASSYDRGVYNEQFF	TGTGCCAGCAGCTACGACAGGGGAGTCTACAATGAGCAGTTCTTC
TRBV5-5	-	TRBJ2-3	-	CASSLAGSTDTQYF	TGTGCCAGCAGCTTGGCCGGTTCCACAGATACGCAGTATTTT
TRBV5-1	-	TRBJ2-2	TRBD1	CASRPDRGYTGELFF	TGCGCCAGCAGGCCTGACAGGGGGTACACCGGGGAGCTGTTTTTT
TRBV3-1/TRBV3-2	-	TRBJ2-1	TRBD2	CASSRSGTRANEQFF	TGTGCCAGCAGCCGATCCGGGACTAGGGCCAATGAGCAGTTCTTC
TRBV6-5	-	TRBJ2-1	TRBD2	CASSYPTSGYNEQFF	TGTGCCAGCAGTTACCCGACTAGCGGGTACAATGAGCAGTTCTTC
TRBV3-1/TRBV3-2	-	TRBJ2-1	-	CASSQGLSSYNEQFF	TGTGCCAGCAGCCAAGGTCTTAGCTCCTACAATGAGCAGTTCTTC
TRBV29-1	few	TRBJ1-1	TRBD1	CSVDRDRVGTEAFF	TGCAGCGTTGACCGGGACAGGGTAGGCACTGAAGCTTTCTTT
TRBV28	-	TRBJ2-7	-	CASMGGIRVEQYF	TGTGCCAGCATGGGCGGGATTCGGGTCGAGCAGTACTTC
TRBV21-1	-	TRBJ2-5	-	CASSKEKGAKFETQYF	TGTGCCAGCAGCAAAGAAAAGGGGGCAAAATTTGAGACCCAGTACTTC
TRBV28	-	TRBJ2-3	TRBD1	CASSLFQGVTDTQYF	TGTGCCAGCAGTTTATTTCAGGGGGTCACAGATACGCAGTATTTT
TRBV11-2	once	TRBJ2-5	-	CASSLELRETQYF	TGTGCCAGCAGCTTAGAATTGCGAGAGACCCAGTACTTC
TRBV5-1	-	TRBJ2-5	-	CASSLGPSGHFQETQYF	TGCGCCAGCAGCTTGGGACCCTCGGGACACTTCCAAGAGACCCAGTACTTC
TRBV30	-	TRBJ1-5	TRBD1	CAWSRDRSNQPQHF	TGTGCCTGGAGTCGGGACAGGAGCAATCAGCCCCAGCATTTT
TRBV7-8	-	TRBJ2-7	-	CASSLAFSTYEQYF	TGTGCCAGCAGCTTAGCCTTTAGCACGTACGAGCAGTACTTC
TRBV27	-	TRBJ2-4	TRBD1	CASSRQQGAGGTNIQYF	TGTGCCAGCAGTCGCCAGCAGGGGGCCGGTGGGACAAACATTCAGTACTTC
TRBV5-1	once	TRBJ2-3	TRBD2	CASSPSGGSYVTQYF	TGCGCCAGCAGCCCTAGCGGGGGGAGTTACGTAACGCAGTATTTT
TRBV7-2	-	TRBJ1-2	-	CASSQTSGYGYTF	TGTGCCAGCAGCCAAACCTCCGGCTATGGCTACACCTTC